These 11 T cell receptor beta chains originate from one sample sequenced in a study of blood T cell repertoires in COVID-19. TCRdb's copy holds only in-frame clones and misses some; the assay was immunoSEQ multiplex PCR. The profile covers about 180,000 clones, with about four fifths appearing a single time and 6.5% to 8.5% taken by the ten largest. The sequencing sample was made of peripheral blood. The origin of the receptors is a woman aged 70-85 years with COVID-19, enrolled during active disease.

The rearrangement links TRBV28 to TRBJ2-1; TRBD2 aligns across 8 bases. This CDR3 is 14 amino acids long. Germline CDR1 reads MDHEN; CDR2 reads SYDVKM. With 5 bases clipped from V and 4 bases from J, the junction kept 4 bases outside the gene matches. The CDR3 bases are TGTGCCAGCAGTAGACTAGCGAATTACAATGAGCAGTTCTTC. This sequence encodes CASSRLANYNEQFF.

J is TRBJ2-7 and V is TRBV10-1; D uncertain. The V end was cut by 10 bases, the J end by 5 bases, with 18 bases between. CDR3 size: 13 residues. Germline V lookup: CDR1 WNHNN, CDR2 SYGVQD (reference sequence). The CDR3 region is CATHPELLDEQYF. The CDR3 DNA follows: TGCGCCACCCATCCAGAACTCCTAGACGAGCAGTACTTC.

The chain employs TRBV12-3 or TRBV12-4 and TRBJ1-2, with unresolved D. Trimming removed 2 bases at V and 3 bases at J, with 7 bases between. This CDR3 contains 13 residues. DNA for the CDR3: TGTGCCAGCAGTTTATCAAGCGACTATGGCTACACCTTC. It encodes CASSLSSDYGYTF.

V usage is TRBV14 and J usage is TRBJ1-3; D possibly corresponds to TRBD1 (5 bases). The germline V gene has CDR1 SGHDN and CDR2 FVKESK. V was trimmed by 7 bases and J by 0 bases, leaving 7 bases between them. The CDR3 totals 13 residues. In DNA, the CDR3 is TGTGCCAGCAAACAGGCCTCTGGAAACACCATATATTTT. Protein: CASKQASGNTIYF.

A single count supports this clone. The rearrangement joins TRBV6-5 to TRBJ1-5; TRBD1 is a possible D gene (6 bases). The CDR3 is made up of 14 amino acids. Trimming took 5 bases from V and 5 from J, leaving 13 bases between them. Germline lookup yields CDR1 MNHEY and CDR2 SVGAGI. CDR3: CASSTGRGDQPQHF. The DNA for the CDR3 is TGTGCCAGCAGTACAGGGAGGGGAGATCAGCCCCAGCATTTT.

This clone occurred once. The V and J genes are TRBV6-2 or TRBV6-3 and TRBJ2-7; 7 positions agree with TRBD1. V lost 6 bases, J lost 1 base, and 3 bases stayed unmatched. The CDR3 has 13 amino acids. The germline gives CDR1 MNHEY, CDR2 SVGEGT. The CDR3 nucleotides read TGTGCCAGCAGCTCGGACAGGTCCTACGAGCAGTACTTC. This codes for CASSSDRSYEQYF.

The CDR3 nucleotides read TGTGCCAGTAGTATAGGCGGGAGAGGCCTGGACGAGCAGTACTTC. It translates to CASSIGGRGLDEQYF. V and J are TRBV19 and TRBJ2-7, with TRBD2 identical over 7 bases. Losses at the gene ends were 1 base for V and 5 bases for J; bases not matched to a gene: 8. CDR3 length: 15 amino acids. CDR1 and CDR2 from the germline V gene are LNHDA and SQIVND (reference sequence).

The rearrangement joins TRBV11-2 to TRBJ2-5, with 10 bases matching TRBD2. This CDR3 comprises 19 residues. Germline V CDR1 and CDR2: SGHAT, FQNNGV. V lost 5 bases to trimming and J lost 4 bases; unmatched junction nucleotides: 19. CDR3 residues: CASSPLGGLAGVRIETQYF. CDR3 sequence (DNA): TGTGCCAGCAGCCCCCTCGGGGGTCTAGCGGGAGTTCGTATAGAGACCCAGTACTTC.

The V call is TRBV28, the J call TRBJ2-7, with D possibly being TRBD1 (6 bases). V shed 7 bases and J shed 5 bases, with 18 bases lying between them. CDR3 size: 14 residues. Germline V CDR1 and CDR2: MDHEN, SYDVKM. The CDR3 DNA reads TGTGCCAGCAAATCACAGGGTCGGTGGGACGAGCAGTACTTC. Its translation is CASKSQGRWDEQYF.

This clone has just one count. CDR3 sequence: CASSLFRGQGASGYTF. CDR3 DNA sequence: TGTGCCAGCAGTTTATTCAGAGGGCAGGGGGCCTCTGGCTACACCTTC. The rearrangement joins TRBV28 to TRBJ1-2; 8 nucleotides match TRBD1. Trimming took 1 base from V and 7 from J; bases not matched to a gene: 11. Germline CDR1 MDHEN, CDR2 SYDVKM. The CDR3 has 16 residues.

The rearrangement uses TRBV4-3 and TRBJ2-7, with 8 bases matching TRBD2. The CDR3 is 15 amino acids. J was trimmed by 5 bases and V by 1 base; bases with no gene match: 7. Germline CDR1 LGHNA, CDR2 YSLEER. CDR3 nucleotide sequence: TGCGCCAGCAGCCAAGGAGCGGGAGTATCCCACGAGCAGTACTTC. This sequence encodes CASSQGAGVSHEQYF.